This is a list of T cell receptor beta chains from one sample in a study of cytomegalovirus exposure and HLA in healthy donors. Clones were read by immunoSEQ multiplex PCR, and TCRdb kept only the in-frame ones, dropping some. This sample has approximately 150,000 clones, with approximately 72% found just once. The sequenced sample consisted of PBMCs. These receptors all stem from a woman aged 55-69 years in good health and CMV-seronegative. Each CDR3 is given with its conserved first and last residue. The D gene is left open where the match is weak. Only part of the rows carry a size: once, few, many, or a class if the clone is expanded.

cdr3_length | d_call | j_call | v_call | clone_size | cdr3_aa | cdr3_nt
14 | TRBD2 | TRBJ2-5 | TRBV7-3 | . | CASSLTREAGTQYF | TGTGCCAGCAGCTTAACGCGGGAGGCCGGGACCCAGTACTTC
17 | TRBD2 | TRBJ2-7 | TRBV5-1 | . | CASSLEPSGRALDEQYF | TGCGCCAGCAGCTTGGAACCTAGCGGGAGGGCCCTCGACGAGCAGTACTTC
15 | . | TRBJ2-2 | TRBV5-1 | . | CASSSGVKNTGELFF | TGCGCCAGCAGCTCGGGGGTCAAGAACACCGGGGAGCTGTTTTTT
17 | TRBD2 | TRBJ2-1 | TRBV5-1 | . | CASSLNPSGRALDEQFF | TGCGCCAGCAGCCTCAACCCCAGCGGGAGGGCCTTAGATGAGCAGTTCTTC
15 | TRBD1 | TRBJ2-7 | TRBV5-4 | . | CASSLKQGQLREQYF | TGTGCCAGCAGCTTGAAACAGGGGCAACTGAGGGAGCAGTACTTC
15 | TRBD2 | TRBJ2-7 | TRBV7-2 | . | CASSSLLAGGNEQYF | TGTGCCAGCAGCTCCCTACTAGCGGGAGGAAACGAGCAGTACTTC
14 | . | TRBJ2-5 | TRBV6-1 | . | CASSVGIRGETQYF | TGTGCCAGCAGTGTGGGTATCCGCGGGGAGACCCAGTACTTC
15 | . | TRBJ1-5 | TRBV2 | once | CASSHDKGSNQPQHF | TGTGCCAGCAGTCATGACAAAGGCAGCAATCAGCCCCAGCATTTT
11 | . | TRBJ1-3 | TRBV2 | medium-sized | CASSAVNTIYF | TGTGCCAGCAGTGCGGTAAACACCATATATTTT
13 | TRBD1 | TRBJ2-7 | TRBV19 | . | CASSNRGLYEQYF | TGTGCCAGTAGTAACAGGGGGCTATACGAGCAGTACTTC
13 | . | TRBJ2-7 | TRBV7-2 | . | CASSLGASYEQYF | TGTGCCAGCAGCTTGGGGGCGTCCTACGAGCAGTACTTC